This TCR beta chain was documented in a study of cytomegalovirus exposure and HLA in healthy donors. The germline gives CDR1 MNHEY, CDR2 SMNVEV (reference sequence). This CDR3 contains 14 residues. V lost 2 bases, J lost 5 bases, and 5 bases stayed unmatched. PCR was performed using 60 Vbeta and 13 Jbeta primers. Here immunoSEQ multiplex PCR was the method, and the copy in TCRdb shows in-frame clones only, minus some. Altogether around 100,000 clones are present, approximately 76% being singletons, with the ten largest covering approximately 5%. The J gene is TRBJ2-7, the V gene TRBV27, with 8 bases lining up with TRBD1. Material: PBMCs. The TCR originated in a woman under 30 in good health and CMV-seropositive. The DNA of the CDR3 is TGTGCCAGCAGTTTACGGGCAGGGGGCCACGAGCAGTACTTC. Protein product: CASSLRAGGHEQYF.